The clone carrying this T cell receptor (beta chain) was seen many times. Its antigen is unknown. This entry comes from a study of T cells in Graves' hyperthyroidism and ophthalmopathy. Findings of the study overall: Most clonotypes that expanded in the thyroid above 0.001 also showed up in blood.

With V trimmed by 4 bases and J by 6 bases, 13 bases remained unmatched. This CDR3 region has 16 residues. The germline CDR1 and CDR2 sequences are MNHEY and SVGEGT. Amplification yielded TCR beta CDR3 regions, with RNA transcripts as the source. Primed by the HTBI set, a first-round RT-PCR was run on the TCR CDR3. TCRdb re-derived calls from the multiplex PCR reads in MiXCR, one entry per CDR3 protein. The top ten hold approximately 33% of the sample, which has more than 300,000 distinct CDR3 sequences, roughly a sixth seen once. The chain joins TRBV6-2 or TRBV6-3 to TRBJ2-7, with TRBD2 matching over 9 bases. The receptor comes from a woman between 25 and 40 years old with Graves' hyperthyroidism that later progressed to Graves' ophthalmopathy. Sequencing used blood. The CDR3 protein is CASSSPNLAGLFEQYF. The CDR3 bases are TGTGCCAGCAGTTCGCCCAACCTAGCGGGATTATTCGAGCAGTACTTC.